Sequencing of this TCR beta chain was carried out in a study of cytomegalovirus exposure and HLA in healthy donors. Study outcomes and limitations: In a later analysis, several top co-occurrence clusters appeared linked to parvovirus B19, influenza, CMV and Epstein-Barr virus. The likely explanation for a cluster of highly shared sequence variants was sequencing artifact. Accurate prediction of HLA-A and HLA-B alleles (for most subjects) was reportedly achieved from TCR beta sequences. Later work associated roughly 17,000 TCR beta sequences with HLA alleles at 0.05 false discovery rate.

PCR amplification relied on 60 Vbeta primers (plus 13 Jbeta primers). Generated by immunoSEQ multiplex PCR, the TCRdb table keeps only in-frame clones and is missing some. In all, the sample yields 180,000 or so clones. Of note for this clone: Its antigen is unidentified.

V was pared by 5 bases and J by 4 bases, with 15 bases between. CDR1 is SEHNR and CDR2 is FQNEAQ in the germline V gene (reference sequence). The CDR3 is made up of 14 amino acids. The genes are TRBV7-9 and TRBJ2-7; D perhaps matches TRBD2 (5 bases). The sample comprised PBMCs. The receptor was isolated from a boy aged 5-17 years in good health and CMV-seronegative. The CDR3 sequence: CASSPPLVAYEQYF. The DNA of the CDR3 is TGTGCCAGCAGCCCCCCACTAGTTGCGTACGAGCAGTACTTC.